The rows below give T cell receptor beta chains drawn from one sample of a study of PD-1 blockade in classical Hodgkin lymphoma. Generated by immunoSEQ multiplex PCR, the TCRdb table keeps only in-frame clones and is missing some. The sample yields some 96,000 clones, roughly 76% seen once. Sequenced here: peripheral blood mononuclear cells (PBMCs), sampled before the second cycle of nivolumab. These receptors originate from a human donor with classical Hodgkin lymphoma. Each CDR3 is given with its conserved first and last residue. D genes are given only for firm matches. Size values are once, few and many counts, or a class for expanded clones, and some rows have none.

cdr3_nt cdr3_aa clone_size j_call d_call v_call
TGTGCCAGCAGCAGGGACGTGAACACTGAAGCTTTCTTT CASSRDVNTEAFF - TRBJ1-1 - TRBV7-6
TGCGCCAGCAGCCCGAGGACCGAATACAATGAGCAGTTCTTC CASSPRTEYNEQFF - TRBJ2-1 - TRBV5-1
TGTGCCAGCAGCTTGGTCCCAGCGGGAGGTCGGGAGCAGTACTTC CASSLVPAGGREQYF - TRBJ2-7 TRBD2 TRBV5-4
TGTGCCAGCAGCTCACCGACAGGGCGGGAAAAACTGTTTTTT CASSSPTGREKLFF - TRBJ1-4 TRBD1 TRBV4-2
TGCGCCAGCAGCCAAGATGGAATTTCCTACAATGAGCAGTTCTTC CASSQDGISYNEQFF once TRBJ2-1 - TRBV4-1
TGTGCCAGCAGCTTATCCGGACTAGCGTTATGGGGGCAGTTCTTC CASSLSGLALWGQFF - TRBJ2-1 TRBD2 TRBV7-9
TGCGCCAGCAGCCAGACTAGCGGGATAGGGTATGAGCAGTTCTTC CASSQTSGIGYEQFF - TRBJ2-1 TRBD2 TRBV5-1
TGTGCCAGCAGCAGGGGCCCAGATACGCAGTATTTT CASSRGPDTQYF - TRBJ2-3 - TRBV2
TGTGCCAGCAGCCGCCAAACAGGGTTTGATGAAGCTTTCTTT CASSRQTGFDEAFF - TRBJ1-1 - TRBV7-8
TGTGCCTGGGATTGGGGACAGAACACCGGGGAGCTGTTTTTT CAWDWGQNTGELFF - TRBJ2-2 - TRBV30
TGTGCCAGCAGCAGGACTAGCGGGATTTACACTTCCACAGATACGCAGTATTTT CASSRTSGIYTSTDTQYF - TRBJ2-3 TRBD2 TRBV11-2
TGCGCCAGCAGGTTCACGGGACAGCTAAATTCACCCCTCCACTTT CASRFTGQLNSPLHF - TRBJ1-6 TRBD1 TRBV4-3
TGTGCCAGTAGTATAGGGGGGACTAGCGGCTACGAGCAGTACTTC CASSIGGTSGYEQYF - TRBJ2-7 TRBD2 TRBV19
TGTGCCAGCAGTCTCGGGACCCGGTTGTGGCAGTACTTC CASSLGTRLWQYF - TRBJ2-7 - TRBV28
TGTGCCAGCAGCGTCGCGATTCTCCCTGGCGGGGAGCTGTTTTTT CASSVAILPGGELFF - TRBJ2-2 - TRBV9
TGTGCCAGCAGCTTAGGGGGGAGGTGGACAGGCCGACCCCAGTCCCAGTACTTC CASSLGGRWTGRPQSQYF - TRBJ2-5 - TRBV7-2
TGTGCCAGCAGCCCGGGGGCTGGTTACGAGCAGTACTTC CASSPGAGYEQYF - TRBJ2-7 - TRBV7-7
TGTGCCAGCGGTAGGGGGACCTACGAGCAGTACTTC CASGRGTYEQYF few TRBJ2-7 - TRBV2
TGTGCCAGCGGGGGGGAGATGAACACTGAAGCTTTCTTT CASGGEMNTEAFF - TRBJ1-1 - TRBV2
TGCGCCAGCAGCCCCGAACCCGAGGGGCTCGAGCAGTACTTC CASSPEPEGLEQYF - TRBJ2-7 - TRBV5-1
TGTGCCAGCAGTTCTAACTTCGGGGAGCTGTTTTTT CASSSNFGELFF - TRBJ2-2 - TRBV28
TGTGCCAGCAGCCCATGGACACTGAACACTGAAGCTTTCTTT CASSPWTLNTEAFF once TRBJ1-1 - TRBV5-6